A single sample is the source of the 2 T cell receptor beta chains below, sequenced in a study of T cells in Graves' hyperthyroidism and ophthalmopathy. Researchers amplified the TCR beta CDR3 regions from RNA transcripts. First-round RT-PCR of the TCR CDR3 relied on the HTBI primer set. TCRdb reprocessed the multiplex PCR reads with MiXCR, giving one entry per CDR3 protein. The table lists over 650,000 distinct CDR3 sequences, roughly 17% of them singletons, with roughly 8% in the top ten. Sequenced sample: blood. Receptors were obtained from a man aged 18 to 30 with Graves' hyperthyroidism.

In its sample, this clonotype was seen many times. The chain has TRBV27 and TRBJ1-2; D call uncertain. The CDR3 totals 13 residues. CDR1 and CDR2 from the germline V gene are MNHEY and SMNVEV (reference sequence). V was cut by 4 bases and J by 4 bases, with 10 bases left in between. The CDR3 loop reads CASSSTLSYGYTF. The CDR3 coding sequence is TGTGCCAGCAGTTCCACGCTTAGCTATGGCTACACCTTC.

This clonotype was counted many times. V usage is TRBV28 and J usage is TRBJ1-2; possibly TRBD1 for D (5 bases). CDR1 MDHEN and CDR2 SYDVKM come from the germline V gene. The CDR3 spans 13 residues. V dropped 7 bases and J dropped 4 bases, with 13 bases sitting between them. CDR3 sequence reads: CASTSGRIYGYTF. The CDR3 DNA follows: TGTGCCAGCACTTCGGGACGGATCTATGGCTACACCTTC.